This is a list of T cell receptor beta chains from one sample in a study of cytomegalovirus exposure and HLA in healthy donors. Sequenced by immunoSEQ multiplex PCR; TCRdb stores in-frame clones only, minus some. The sample yields around 67,000 clones, approximately 80% seen once. The sample consisted of PBMCs. The receptors were gathered from a man aged 18 to 29 in good health and CMV-seropositive. CDR3s include the opening cysteine and the closing phenylalanine or tryptophan. The D gene is left open where the match is weak. A row's size may be missing; if present it is once, few, many or a size class.

j_call: TRBJ2-5
clone_size: .
d_call: .
v_call: TRBV30
cdr3_nt: TGTGCCTGGAGACCGAAAGGGGTAAAAGAGACCCAGTACTTC
cdr3_aa: CAWRPKGVKETQYF

j_call: TRBJ1-4
clone_size: .
d_call: .
v_call: TRBV28
cdr3_nt: TGTGCCAGCAGTGCCGGGACATTCGATGAAAAACTGTTTTTT
cdr3_aa: CASSAGTFDEKLFF

j_call: TRBJ1-1
clone_size: .
d_call: .
v_call: TRBV5-6
cdr3_nt: TGTGCCAGCAGCTTATTGTCCCGGGACACTGAAGCTTTCTTT
cdr3_aa: CASSLLSRDTEAFF

j_call: TRBJ1-4
clone_size: .
d_call: TRBD1
v_call: TRBV30
cdr3_nt: TGTGCCTGGAGCCGACAGGGGGGAGAAAAACTGTTTTTT
cdr3_aa: CAWSRQGGEKLFF

j_call: TRBJ2-3
clone_size: once
d_call: TRBD1
v_call: TRBV15
cdr3_nt: TGTGCCACCAGCAGAACTAGGACAGGATGGGATACGCAGTATTTT
cdr3_aa: CATSRTRTGWDTQYF

j_call: TRBJ1-1
clone_size: .
d_call: TRBD1
v_call: TRBV10-1
cdr3_nt: TGCGCCAGCAGCGAAGGACAGGGAGGTGCTTTCTTT
cdr3_aa: CASSEGQGGAFF

j_call: TRBJ1-1
clone_size: .
d_call: .
v_call: TRBV29-1
cdr3_nt: TGCAGTGAGGGGGGGAGCACTGAAGCTTTCTTT
cdr3_aa: CSEGGSTEAFF

j_call: TRBJ1-1
clone_size: .
d_call: .
v_call: TRBV5-1
cdr3_nt: TGCGCCAGCAGCCGTCGTCGAGGTGGGGAAGCTTTCTTT
cdr3_aa: CASSRRRGGEAFF

j_call: TRBJ1-2
clone_size: .
d_call: .
v_call: TRBV25-1
cdr3_nt: TGTGCCAGCAGTGAATTCAGGAACGGCTACACCTTC
cdr3_aa: CASSEFRNGYTF

j_call: TRBJ2-3
clone_size: .
d_call: TRBD2
v_call: TRBV5-1
cdr3_nt: TGCGCCAGCAGGACTAGCGGTCTCACAGATACGCAGTATTTT
cdr3_aa: CASRTSGLTDTQYF

j_call: TRBJ1-6
clone_size: few
d_call: .
v_call: TRBV27
cdr3_nt: TGTGCCAGCAGTCGCACCGGGGTCGGTAATTCACCCCTCCACTTT
cdr3_aa: CASSRTGVGNSPLHF

j_call: TRBJ1-2
clone_size: .
d_call: .
v_call: TRBV5-1
cdr3_nt: TGCGCCAGCAGCTTGGTGGGCTCCCACTTCTATGGCTACACCTTC
cdr3_aa: CASSLVGSHFYGYTF

j_call: TRBJ2-7
clone_size: .
d_call: .
v_call: TRBV5-4
cdr3_nt: TGTGCCAGCAGCTTTTCCGGGACACCCTCCTACGAGCAGTACTTC
cdr3_aa: CASSFSGTPSYEQYF

j_call: TRBJ2-5
clone_size: .
d_call: .
v_call: TRBV6-5
cdr3_nt: TGTGCCAGCAGCCCCGGACTCCATACCCAAGAGACCCAGTACTTC
cdr3_aa: CASSPGLHTQETQYF

j_call: TRBJ1-6
clone_size: .
d_call: TRBD1
v_call: TRBV2
cdr3_nt: TGTGCCAGCATTAGCCGGGACAGGGGGCTCTATAATTCACCCCTCCACTTT
cdr3_aa: CASISRDRGLYNSPLHF

j_call: TRBJ1-2
clone_size: .
d_call: .
v_call: TRBV29-1
cdr3_nt: TGCAGCGTTGAAGGAACGTGGCGGGGGGATGGCTACACCTTC
cdr3_aa: CSVEGTWRGDGYTF

j_call: TRBJ2-6
clone_size: .
d_call: TRBD2
v_call: TRBV2
cdr3_nt: TGTGCCAGCAGTGCCCCAGCGGGAGGGTTTTCCTCTGGGGCCAACGTCCTGACTTTC
cdr3_aa: CASSAPAGGFSSGANVLTF

j_call: TRBJ1-1
clone_size: .
d_call: .
v_call: TRBV30
cdr3_nt: TGTGCCTGGTCATTTTACATGAACACTGAAGCTTTCTTT
cdr3_aa: CAWSFYMNTEAFF

j_call: TRBJ1-4
clone_size: many
d_call: .
v_call: TRBV6-1
cdr3_nt: TGTGCCAGCAGCCGAACGCGGGATGAAAAACTGTTTTTT
cdr3_aa: CASSRTRDEKLFF

j_call: TRBJ2-7
clone_size: .
d_call: TRBD2
v_call: TRBV4-1
cdr3_nt: TGCGCCAGCAGCCAAACCGCTAGCGGGAACCCCTCCTACGAGCAGTACTTC
cdr3_aa: CASSQTASGNPSYEQYF

j_call: TRBJ2-7
clone_size: .
d_call: .
v_call: TRBV11-1
cdr3_nt: TGTGCCAGCAGCACCTACCGAGGATTCGAGCAGTACTTC
cdr3_aa: CASSTYRGFEQYF

j_call: TRBJ1-5
clone_size: .
d_call: .
v_call: TRBV6-5
cdr3_nt: TGTGCCAGCAGCCTAACAGGGCAGCCCCAGCATTTT
cdr3_aa: CASSLTGQPQHF

j_call: TRBJ1-2
clone_size: .
d_call: TRBD1
v_call: TRBV5-6
cdr3_nt: TGTGCCAGCAGCCGATACCGACAGGGGCCTTATGGCTACACCTTC
cdr3_aa: CASSRYRQGPYGYTF

j_call: TRBJ2-1
clone_size: .
d_call: TRBD2
v_call: TRBV2
cdr3_nt: TGTGCCAGCAGTCCAAGCACTAGCGGGGACCAGCAGTTCTTC
cdr3_aa: CASSPSTSGDQQFF

j_call: TRBJ1-3
clone_size: few
d_call: .
v_call: TRBV10-3
cdr3_nt: TGTGCCATCGGCGAGACAGTTTCTGGGAACACCATATATTTT
cdr3_aa: CAIGETVSGNTIYF

j_call: TRBJ1-1
clone_size: .
d_call: .
v_call: TRBV28
cdr3_nt: TGTGCCAGCAGTCCTTGGACAGAGTTGAACACTGAAGCTTTCTTT
cdr3_aa: CASSPWTELNTEAFF

j_call: TRBJ1-1
clone_size: .
d_call: .
v_call: TRBV2
cdr3_nt: TGTGCCAGCAGTGAGCAGGGGCAGGGGAACACTGAAGCTTTCTTT
cdr3_aa: CASSEQGQGNTEAFF

j_call: TRBJ2-5
clone_size: .
d_call: .
v_call: TRBV7-7
cdr3_nt: TGTGCCAGCAGCCTCAGTAAGGGGGAACAAGAGACCCAGTACTTC
cdr3_aa: CASSLSKGEQETQYF

j_call: TRBJ2-5
clone_size: few
d_call: .
v_call: TRBV5-5
cdr3_nt: TGTGCCAGCAGCTTGGCTGGAGGGGAGACCCAGTACTTC
cdr3_aa: CASSLAGGETQYF

j_call: TRBJ2-2
clone_size: .
d_call: .
v_call: TRBV5-4
cdr3_nt: TGTGCCAGCAGCTTGGCGACCGGAGGGGTCACCGGGGAGCTGTTTTTT
cdr3_aa: CASSLATGGVTGELFF

j_call: TRBJ2-7
clone_size: .
d_call: .
v_call: TRBV6-6
cdr3_nt: TGTGCCAGCAGGCCCCAAGGAACAGCCTACGAGCAGTACTTC
cdr3_aa: CASRPQGTAYEQYF

j_call: TRBJ2-5
clone_size: .
d_call: .
v_call: TRBV5-4
cdr3_nt: TGTGCCAGCAGCTTGGAGACAGGTCGTACCCAGTACTTC
cdr3_aa: CASSLETGRTQYF

j_call: TRBJ2-5
clone_size: once
d_call: .
v_call: TRBV5-6
cdr3_nt: TGTGCCAGCAGCATTTCCGGGGTGGAAGAGACCCAGTACTTC
cdr3_aa: CASSISGVEETQYF

j_call: TRBJ2-5
clone_size: .
d_call: TRBD2
v_call: TRBV25-1
cdr3_nt: TGTGCCAGCAGCCTCTCGCGGGGGGAAGAGACCCAGTACTTC
cdr3_aa: CASSLSRGEETQYF

j_call: TRBJ2-1
clone_size: .
d_call: .
v_call: TRBV19
cdr3_nt: TGTGCCAGTAGTCCCGACTCAGCTATGAATGAGCAGTTCTTC
cdr3_aa: CASSPDSAMNEQFF

j_call: TRBJ1-5
clone_size: .
d_call: .
v_call: TRBV13
cdr3_nt: TGTGCCAGCAGCTCTCGAGCTGGCAATCAGCCCCAGCATTTT
cdr3_aa: CASSSRAGNQPQHF

j_call: TRBJ1-1
clone_size: .
d_call: TRBD1
v_call: TRBV4-1
cdr3_nt: TGCGCCAGCAGCCGGCCCGACAGGGTCGACACTGAAGCTTTCTTT
cdr3_aa: CASSRPDRVDTEAFF

j_call: TRBJ1-2
clone_size: .
d_call: .
v_call: TRBV30
cdr3_nt: TGTGCCTGGACCCAGCGGGGAAAGCTGTATGGCTACACCTTC
cdr3_aa: CAWTQRGKLYGYTF

j_call: TRBJ1-2
clone_size: few
d_call: .
v_call: TRBV5-1
cdr3_nt: TGCGCCAGCAGCGAAAGGACAGATTTTGGCTATGGCTACACCTTC
cdr3_aa: CASSERTDFGYGYTF

j_call: TRBJ1-4
clone_size: .
d_call: TRBD1
v_call: TRBV29-1
cdr3_nt: TGCAGCGTTTCCCTAACGGGACAGGGGATACTACTGTTTTTT
cdr3_aa: CSVSLTGQGILLFF

j_call: TRBJ1-1
clone_size: .
d_call: .
v_call: TRBV7-9
cdr3_nt: TGTGCCAGCAGATTACAGGGATTGAACACTGAAGCTTTCTTT
cdr3_aa: CASRLQGLNTEAFF

j_call: TRBJ1-5
clone_size: .
d_call: .
v_call: TRBV7-9
cdr3_nt: TGTGCCAGCAACCGGGACAATCAGCCCCAGCATTTT
cdr3_aa: CASNRDNQPQHF

j_call: TRBJ1-1
clone_size: .
d_call: .
v_call: TRBV7-9
cdr3_nt: TGTGCCAGCAGCGTCCCCCAGGGCGTAGACACTGAAGCTTTCTTT
cdr3_aa: CASSVPQGVDTEAFF

j_call: TRBJ2-7
clone_size: once
d_call: TRBD1
v_call: TRBV4-1
cdr3_nt: TGCGCCAGCAGCCGCGGGACAGGCTACGAGCAGTACTTC
cdr3_aa: CASSRGTGYEQYF

j_call: TRBJ1-2
clone_size: .
d_call: TRBD1
v_call: TRBV6-5
cdr3_nt: TGTGCCAGCGGGAAGCCCCGGGGACAGTCCTATGGCTACACCTTC
cdr3_aa: CASGKPRGQSYGYTF

j_call: TRBJ2-1
clone_size: .
d_call: .
v_call: TRBV6-6
cdr3_nt: TGTGCCAGCCTCCGGGACTCGACCAACAATGAGCAGTTCTTC
cdr3_aa: CASLRDSTNNEQFF

j_call: TRBJ2-5
clone_size: .
d_call: .
v_call: TRBV5-8
cdr3_nt: TGTGCCAGCAGCTCCAATACAGGGCCTGAGACCCAGTACTTC
cdr3_aa: CASSSNTGPETQYF

j_call: TRBJ1-5
clone_size: .
d_call: TRBD1
v_call: TRBV6-5
cdr3_nt: TGTGCCAGCAGTTTGAGACAGGGGTCGACGCCCCAGCATTTT
cdr3_aa: CASSLRQGSTPQHF

j_call: TRBJ2-7
clone_size: .
d_call: TRBD1
v_call: TRBV6-5
cdr3_nt: TGTGCCAGCGCCCGGACAGGCTTGGGCGAGCAGTACTTC
cdr3_aa: CASARTGLGEQYF

j_call: TRBJ2-7
clone_size: .
d_call: TRBD1
v_call: TRBV29-1
cdr3_nt: TGCAGCGTTCGGGGGACAGGGGGCTGGGACGAGCAGTACTTC
cdr3_aa: CSVRGTGGWDEQYF

j_call: TRBJ1-4
clone_size: .
d_call: TRBD1
v_call: TRBV28
cdr3_nt: TGTGCCAGCACCGACCCGGGACAGGGAAGTGAAAAACTGTTTTTT
cdr3_aa: CASTDPGQGSEKLFF

j_call: TRBJ2-5
clone_size: .
d_call: TRBD1
v_call: TRBV6-5
cdr3_nt: TGTGCCAGCAGTTACCCCAGGGGGCCTGGAGAGACCCAGTACTTC
cdr3_aa: CASSYPRGPGETQYF

j_call: TRBJ2-3
clone_size: .
d_call: .
v_call: TRBV2
cdr3_nt: TGTGCCAGCACAAGCGCCACAGATACGCAGTATTTT
cdr3_aa: CASTSATDTQYF